One TCR beta chain is described in this entry. Its antigen is still unknown. V was shortened by 5 bases and J by 7 bases, with 18 bases between the two germline ends. This CDR3 comprises 14 residues. These data are taken from a study of early T cells in non-severe SARS-CoV-2 infection. Overall study context: Bulk RNA isolated from unsorted whole blood underwent sequencing; chains were not paired.

General observations from the study: VDJdb matching, biased toward anti-spike CD8 responses, missed private and CD4 specificities.

Attachment of unique molecular identifiers to individual cDNA molecules was performed. In TCRdb, the 5' RACE reads were re-called with MiXCR into one record per CDR3 protein. The data contain about 48,000 distinct CDR3 sequences, about 10% of them singletons. The sample taken for sequencing was whole blood. This clonotype was sampled from an adult who was a healthcare worker with PCR-confirmed SARS-CoV-2 infection or an uninfected control (not recorded which). This rearrangement joins TRBV12-3 or TRBV12-4 to TRBJ2-7; no clear D. For the CDR3, the DNA is TGTGCCAGCAGTCCGGCCTCGCTGTTCCGGGAGCAGTACTTC. Its protein product is CASSPASLFREQYF.